This T cell receptor (beta chain) was recorded in a study of blood T cell repertoires in COVID-19. The CDR3 totals 14 residues. Germline V gene lookup returns CDR1 KGHSH and CDR2 LQKENI. V was trimmed by 2 bases and J by 2 bases, leaving 9 bases between them. Assay used: immunoSEQ multiplex PCR; TCRdb lists only in-frame clones, some missing. This table holds about 300,000 clones, roughly 80% found once. The sample was peripheral blood. This TCR derives from a woman aged 50 to 60 who had recovered from COVID-19. The chain employs TRBV18 and TRBJ2-5; no firm D call. For the CDR3, the DNA is TGTGCCAGCTCACCATTCCCCCAACAAGAGACCCAGTACTTC. Translation gives CASSPFPQQETQYF.